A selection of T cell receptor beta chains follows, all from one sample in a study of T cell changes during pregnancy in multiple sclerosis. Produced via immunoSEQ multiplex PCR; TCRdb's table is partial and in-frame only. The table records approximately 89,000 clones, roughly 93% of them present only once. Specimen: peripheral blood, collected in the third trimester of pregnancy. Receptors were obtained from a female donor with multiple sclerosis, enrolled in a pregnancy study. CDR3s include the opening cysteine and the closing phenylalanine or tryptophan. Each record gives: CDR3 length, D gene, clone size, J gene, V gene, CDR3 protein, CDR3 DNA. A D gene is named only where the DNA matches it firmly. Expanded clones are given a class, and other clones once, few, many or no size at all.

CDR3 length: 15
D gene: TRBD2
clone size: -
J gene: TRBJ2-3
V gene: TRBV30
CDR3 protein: CAPNRSGWSTDTQYF
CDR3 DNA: TGTGCCCCCAATCGTAGCGGGTGGAGCACAGATACGCAGTATTTT

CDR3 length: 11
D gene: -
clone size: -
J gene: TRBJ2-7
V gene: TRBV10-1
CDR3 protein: CASSPGTTQYF
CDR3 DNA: TGCGCCAGCAGTCCCGGGACAACGCAGTACTTC

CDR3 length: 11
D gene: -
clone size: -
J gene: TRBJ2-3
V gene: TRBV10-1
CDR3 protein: CASALLDTQYF
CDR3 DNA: TGCGCCAGCGCCCTATTAGATACGCAGTATTTT

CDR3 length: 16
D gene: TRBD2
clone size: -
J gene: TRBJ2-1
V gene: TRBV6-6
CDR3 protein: CASSYSWLAGRDEQFF
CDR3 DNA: TGTGCCAGCAGTTACTCCTGGCTAGCGGGACGCGATGAGCAGTTCTTC

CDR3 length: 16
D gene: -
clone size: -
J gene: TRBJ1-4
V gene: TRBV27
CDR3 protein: CASIRTATATNEKLFF
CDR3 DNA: TGTGCCAGCATCCGGACAGCCACGGCAACTAATGAAAAACTGTTTTTT

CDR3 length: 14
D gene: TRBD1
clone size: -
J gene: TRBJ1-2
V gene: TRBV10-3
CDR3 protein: CAISELQGDDGYTF
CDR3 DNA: TGTGCCATCAGTGAGCTACAGGGGGACGATGGCTACACCTTC

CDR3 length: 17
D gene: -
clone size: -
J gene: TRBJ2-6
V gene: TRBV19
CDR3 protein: CASSIVQGLSGANVLTF
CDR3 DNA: TGTGCCAGTAGTATAGTTCAGGGGCTCTCTGGGGCCAACGTCCTGACTTTC

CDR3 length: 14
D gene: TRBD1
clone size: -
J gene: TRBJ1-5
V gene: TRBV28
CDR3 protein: CASSPRQGHQPQHF
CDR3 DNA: TGTGCCAGCAGTCCCCGACAGGGTCACCAGCCCCAGCATTTT

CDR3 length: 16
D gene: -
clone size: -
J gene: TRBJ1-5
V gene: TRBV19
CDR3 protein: CASTTFRGGSNQPQHF
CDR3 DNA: TGTGCCAGTACCACCTTCCGAGGAGGTAGCAATCAGCCCCAGCATTTT

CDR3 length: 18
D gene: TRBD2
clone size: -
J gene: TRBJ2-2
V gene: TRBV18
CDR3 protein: CASSRLVSGSSGTGELFF
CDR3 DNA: TGTGCCAGCTCACGCCTGGTTAGCGGGAGTTCGGGCACCGGGGAGCTGTTTTTT

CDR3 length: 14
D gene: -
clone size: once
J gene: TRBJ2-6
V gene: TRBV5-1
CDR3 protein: CASSLTYGGNVLTF
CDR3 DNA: TGCGCCAGCAGCTTGACCTATGGCGGCAACGTCCTGACTTTC

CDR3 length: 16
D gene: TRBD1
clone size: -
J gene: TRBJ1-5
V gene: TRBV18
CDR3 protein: CASSPGDRGSNQPQHF
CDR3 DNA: TGTGCCAGCTCACCAGGCGACAGGGGGAGCAATCAGCCCCAGCATTTT

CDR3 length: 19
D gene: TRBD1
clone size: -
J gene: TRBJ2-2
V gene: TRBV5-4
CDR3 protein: CASSSRTGRAYSATGELFF
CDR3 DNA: TGTGCCAGCAGCTCAAGGACAGGGCGGGCTTACAGCGCAACCGGGGAGCTGTTTTTT

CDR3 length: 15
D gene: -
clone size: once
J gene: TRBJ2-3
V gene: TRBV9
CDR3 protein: CASSVGGSGPDTQYF
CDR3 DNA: TGTGCCAGCAGCGTAGGCGGTTCCGGCCCAGATACGCAGTATTTT

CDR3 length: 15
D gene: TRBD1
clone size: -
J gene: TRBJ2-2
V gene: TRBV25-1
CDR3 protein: CASRHRGETTGELFF
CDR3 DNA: TGTGCCAGCAGACACAGGGGCGAGACGACCGGGGAGCTGTTTTTT

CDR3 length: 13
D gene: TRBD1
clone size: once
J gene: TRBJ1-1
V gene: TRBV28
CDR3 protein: CASRTGKWTEAFF
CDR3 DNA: TGTGCCAGCAGGACAGGGAAGTGGACTGAAGCTTTCTTT

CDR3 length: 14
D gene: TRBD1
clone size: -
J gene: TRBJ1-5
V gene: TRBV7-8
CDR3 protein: CASSLGTEPEDQHF
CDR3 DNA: TGTGCCAGCAGCCTAGGGACAGAACCCGAAGACCAGCATTTT

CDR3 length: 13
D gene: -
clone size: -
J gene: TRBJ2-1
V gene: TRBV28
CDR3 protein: CASKHQQRYEQFF
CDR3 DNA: TGTGCCAGCAAACACCAGCAGCGTTATGAGCAGTTCTTC

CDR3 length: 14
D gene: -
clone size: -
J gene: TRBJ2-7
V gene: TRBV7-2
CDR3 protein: CASTVQGFGYEQYF
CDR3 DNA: TGTGCCAGCACCGTACAGGGTTTTGGCTACGAGCAGTACTTC

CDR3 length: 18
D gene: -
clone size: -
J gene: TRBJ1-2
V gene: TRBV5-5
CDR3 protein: CASSLAPGREGANYGYTF
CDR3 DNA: TGTGCCAGCAGCTTGGCCCCCGGCAGGGAAGGGGCTAACTATGGCTACACCTTC

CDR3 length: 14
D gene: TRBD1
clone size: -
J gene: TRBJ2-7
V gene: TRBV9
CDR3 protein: CASRPGQDSYEQYF
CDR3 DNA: TGTGCCAGCAGACCGGGACAGGACTCCTACGAGCAGTACTTC

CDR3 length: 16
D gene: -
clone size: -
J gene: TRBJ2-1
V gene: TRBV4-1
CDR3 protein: CASSPALVGSYNEQFF
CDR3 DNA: TGCGCCAGCAGCCCAGCCCTAGTTGGCTCCTACAATGAGCAGTTCTTC

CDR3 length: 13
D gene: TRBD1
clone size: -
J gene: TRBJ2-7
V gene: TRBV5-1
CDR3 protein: CASTPTGPYEQYF
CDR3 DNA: TGCGCCAGCACCCCGACAGGGCCCTACGAGCAGTACTTC

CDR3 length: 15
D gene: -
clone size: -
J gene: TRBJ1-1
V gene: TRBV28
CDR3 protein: CASSLFFLGATEAFF
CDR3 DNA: TGTGCCAGCAGTTTATTTTTCCTTGGGGCAACTGAAGCTTTCTTT

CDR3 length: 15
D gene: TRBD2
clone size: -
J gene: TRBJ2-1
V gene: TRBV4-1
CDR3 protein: CAGSEKGTSGARQFF
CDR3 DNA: TGCGCCGGCAGCGAAAAGGGGACTAGCGGGGCGAGGCAGTTCTTC

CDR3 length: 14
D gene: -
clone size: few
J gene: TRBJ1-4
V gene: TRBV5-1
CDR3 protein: CASSPGVTREKLFF
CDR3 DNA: TGCGCCAGCAGCCCCGGGGTAACACGTGAAAAACTGTTTTTT

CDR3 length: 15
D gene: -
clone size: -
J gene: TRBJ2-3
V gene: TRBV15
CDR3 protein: CATSPRGSQTDTQYF
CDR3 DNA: TGTGCCACCAGCCCACGTGGTTCACAGACAGATACGCAGTATTTT

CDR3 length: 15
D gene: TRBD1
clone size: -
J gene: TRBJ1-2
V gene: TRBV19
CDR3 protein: CASSNPGGQSYGYTF
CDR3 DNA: TGTGCCAGTAGTAACCCAGGGGGCCAATCGTATGGCTACACCTTC

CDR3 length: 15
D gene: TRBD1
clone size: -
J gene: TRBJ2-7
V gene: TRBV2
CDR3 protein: CASSESGGLYYEQYF
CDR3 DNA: TGTGCCAGCAGTGAATCAGGGGGCCTCTACTACGAGCAGTACTTC

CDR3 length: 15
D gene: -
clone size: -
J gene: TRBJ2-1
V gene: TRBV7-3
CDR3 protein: CASSLYKGVYNEQFF
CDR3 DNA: TGTGCCAGCAGCTTATATAAGGGGGTTTACAATGAGCAGTTCTTC

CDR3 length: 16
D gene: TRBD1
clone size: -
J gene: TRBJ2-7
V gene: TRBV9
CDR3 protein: CASSPWGTANYYEQYF
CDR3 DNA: TGTGCCAGCAGCCCCTGGGGGACAGCGAATTACTACGAGCAGTACTTC

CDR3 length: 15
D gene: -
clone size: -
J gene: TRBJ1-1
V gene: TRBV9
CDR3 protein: CASSEGGAENTEAFF
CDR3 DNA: TGTGCCAGCAGCGAGGGAGGGGCCGAGAACACTGAAGCTTTCTTT

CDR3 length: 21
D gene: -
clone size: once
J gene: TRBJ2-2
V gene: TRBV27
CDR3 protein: CASTTDGGWTGTTRYTGELFF
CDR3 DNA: TGTGCCAGCACCACAGACGGGGGGTGGACAGGGACGACTAGATACACCGGGGAGCTGTTTTTT

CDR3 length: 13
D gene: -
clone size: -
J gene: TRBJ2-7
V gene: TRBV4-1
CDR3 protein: CASSNYQSYEQYF
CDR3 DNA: TGCGCCAGCAGCAACTATCAATCCTACGAGCAGTACTTC

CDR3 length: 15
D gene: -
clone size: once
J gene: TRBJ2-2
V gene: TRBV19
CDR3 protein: CASSKGTPNTGELFF
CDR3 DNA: TGTGCCAGTAGTAAGGGGACACCGAACACCGGGGAGCTGTTTTTT

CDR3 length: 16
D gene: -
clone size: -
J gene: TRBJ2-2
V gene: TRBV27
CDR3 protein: CASTWDIPASTGELFF
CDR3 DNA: TGTGCCAGCACCTGGGACATCCCAGCCTCCACCGGGGAGCTGTTTTTT

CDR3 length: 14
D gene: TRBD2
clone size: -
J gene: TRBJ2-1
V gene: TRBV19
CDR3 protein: CASSQRGRGNEQFF
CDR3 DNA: TGTGCCAGTAGTCAACGCGGGAGAGGGAATGAGCAGTTCTTC

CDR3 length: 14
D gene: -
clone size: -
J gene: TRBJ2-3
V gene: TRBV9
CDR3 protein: CASSYLASTDTQYF
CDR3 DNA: TGTGCCAGCAGCTATCTAGCGAGCACAGATACGCAGTATTTT

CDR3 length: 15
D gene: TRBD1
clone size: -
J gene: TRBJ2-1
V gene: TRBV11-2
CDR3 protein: CASSLRQGRYNEQFF
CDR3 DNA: TGTGCCAGCAGCTTGAGACAGGGGCGTTACAATGAGCAGTTCTTC

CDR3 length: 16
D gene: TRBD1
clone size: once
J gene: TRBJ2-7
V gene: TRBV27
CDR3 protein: CASSLSVGTVTYEQYF
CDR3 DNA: TGTGCCAGCAGTTTATCGGTAGGGACAGTCACCTACGAGCAGTACTTC

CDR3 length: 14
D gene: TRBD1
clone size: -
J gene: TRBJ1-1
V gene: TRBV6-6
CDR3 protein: CASSAGTGGTEAFF
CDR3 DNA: TGTGCCAGCAGTGCCGGGACAGGGGGCACTGAAGCTTTCTTT

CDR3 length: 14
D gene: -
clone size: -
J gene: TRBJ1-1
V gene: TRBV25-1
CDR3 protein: CASSRTGSDGEAFF
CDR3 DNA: TGTGCCAGCAGTCGCACCGGGAGTGATGGTGAAGCTTTCTTT

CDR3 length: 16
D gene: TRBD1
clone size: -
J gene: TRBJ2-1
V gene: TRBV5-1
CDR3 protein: CASSLTGTGTPNEQFF
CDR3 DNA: TGCGCCAGCAGCTTAACCGGGACAGGGACGCCAAATGAGCAGTTCTTC

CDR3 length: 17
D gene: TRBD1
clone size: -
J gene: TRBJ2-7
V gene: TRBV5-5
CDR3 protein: CASSLEAWTGESYEQYF
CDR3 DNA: TGTGCCAGCAGCTTGGAGGCGTGGACAGGGGAATCCTACGAGCAGTACTTC

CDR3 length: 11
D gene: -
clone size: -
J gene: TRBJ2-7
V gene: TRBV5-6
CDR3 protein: CASSQRGEQYF
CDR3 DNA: TGTGCCAGCAGCCAAAGGGGCGAGCAGTACTTC

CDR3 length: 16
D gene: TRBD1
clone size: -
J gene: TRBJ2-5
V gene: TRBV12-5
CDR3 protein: CASGSQQGWRQETQYF
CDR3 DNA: TGTGCTAGTGGTTCTCAACAGGGGTGGAGGCAAGAGACCCAGTACTTC

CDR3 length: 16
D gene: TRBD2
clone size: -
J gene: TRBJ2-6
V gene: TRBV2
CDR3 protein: CASRGLAGAGANVLTF
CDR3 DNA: TGTGCCAGCAGGGGACTAGCGGGAGCTGGGGCCAACGTCCTGACTTTC

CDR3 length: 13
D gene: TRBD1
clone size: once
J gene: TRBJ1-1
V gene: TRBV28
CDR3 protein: CASRPDRGPEAFF
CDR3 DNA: TGTGCCAGCAGACCCGACAGGGGGCCTGAAGCTTTCTTT

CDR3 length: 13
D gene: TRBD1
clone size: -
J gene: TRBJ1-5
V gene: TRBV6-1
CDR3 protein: CASTGTGYQPQHF
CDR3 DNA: TGTGCCAGCACCGGGACAGGTTATCAGCCCCAGCATTTT

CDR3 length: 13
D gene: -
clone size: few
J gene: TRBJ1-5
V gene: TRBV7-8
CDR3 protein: CASSQDTNQPQHF
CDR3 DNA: TGTGCCAGCAGCCAGGACACCAATCAGCCCCAGCATTTT

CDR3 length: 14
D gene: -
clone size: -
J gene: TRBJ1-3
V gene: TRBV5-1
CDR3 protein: CASSLGGSGNTIYF
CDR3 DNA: TGCGCCAGCAGCCTCGGGGGCTCTGGAAACACCATATATTTT

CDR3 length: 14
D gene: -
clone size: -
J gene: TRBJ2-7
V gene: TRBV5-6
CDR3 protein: CASSSDSGAIEQYF
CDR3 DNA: TGTGCCAGCAGCTCGGACAGTGGGGCAATAGAGCAGTACTTC

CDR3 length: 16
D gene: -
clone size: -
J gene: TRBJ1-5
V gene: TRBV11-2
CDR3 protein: CASSLAVGGGHQPQHF
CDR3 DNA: TGTGCCAGCAGCTTAGCAGTAGGCGGGGGGCATCAGCCCCAGCATTTT

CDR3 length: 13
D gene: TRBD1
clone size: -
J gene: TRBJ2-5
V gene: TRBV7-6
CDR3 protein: CASSRGQQETQYF
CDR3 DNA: TGTGCCAGCAGCCGGGGACAGCAAGAGACCCAGTACTTC

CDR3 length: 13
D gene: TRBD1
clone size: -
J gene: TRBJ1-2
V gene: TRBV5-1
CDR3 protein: CASKEGAGYGYTF
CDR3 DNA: TGCGCCAGCAAAGAGGGGGCCGGCTATGGCTACACCTTC

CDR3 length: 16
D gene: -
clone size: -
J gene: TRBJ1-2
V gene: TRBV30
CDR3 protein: CAWSEVRRAANYGYTF
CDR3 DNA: TGTGCCTGGAGTGAGGTTCGGAGGGCCGCTAACTATGGCTACACCTTC

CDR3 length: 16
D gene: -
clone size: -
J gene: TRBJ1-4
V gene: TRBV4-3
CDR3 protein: CASSQDRGVPNEKLFF
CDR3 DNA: TGCGCCAGCAGCCAAGACAGGGGTGTTCCTAATGAAAAACTGTTTTTT

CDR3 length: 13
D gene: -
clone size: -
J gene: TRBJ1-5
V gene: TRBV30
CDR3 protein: CAWSAGDNQPQHF
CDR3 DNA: TGTGCCTGGAGTGCAGGGGACAATCAGCCCCAGCATTTT